The 29 T cell receptor beta chains given below trace back to one sample, sequenced in a study of a mutant IDH1 vaccine in newly diagnosed glioma. Some clones are missing from TCRdb's copy, which holds only in-frame ones; the method was immunoSEQ multiplex PCR. Of about 59,000 clones detected, more than 85% appear once; the ten largest clones hold over 2.5%. Documented time point: baseline, week 1 (first vaccination visit). The treatment was: pre-vaccination baseline after standard-of-care therapy. The sequencing here drew on PBMCs, taken from a glioma patient treated with radiotherapy, temozolomide or both. The receptors come from a man aged 50-60 years with glioma.

The rearrangement uses TRBV6-1 and TRBJ2-5; tentative D call: TRBD1 (5 bases). The CDR3 consists of 14 residues. V was cut by 2 bases and J by 2 bases, with 9 bases left in between. In germline, CDR1 is MNHNS, CDR2 SASEGT. CDR3 DNA: TGTGCCAGCAGTGAAAGGGGAAGACAAGAGACCCAGTACTTC. It encodes CASSERGRQETQYF.

V and J are TRBV6-1 and TRBJ2-1; no definite D call. Trimming left V 8 bases short and J 8 bases short, with 7 bases between. This CDR3 has 10 residues. Germline CDR1 and CDR2: MNHNS and SASEGT. CDR3 amino acids: CASPDHEQFF. DNA for the CDR3: TGTGCCAGCCCCGACCATGAGCAGTTCTTC.

The chain links TRBV5-4 to TRBJ2-7, with a weak D call TRBD2 (5 bases). The CDR3 is made up of 15 amino acids. With 0 bases removed from V and 2 bases from J, the gap between germline ends came to 12 bases. The germline V gene encodes CDR1 SGHNT and CDR2 YYREEE (reference sequence). CDR3: CASSLGGYETYEQYF. The DNA for the CDR3 is TGTGCCAGCAGCTTGGGAGGGTACGAAACCTACGAGCAGTACTTC. Full variable domain (outside the CDR3, taken from reference TRBV5-4 and TRBJ2-7): ETGVTQSPTHLIKTRGQQVTLRCSSQSGHNTVSWYQQALGQGPQFIFQYYREEENGRGNFPPRFSGLQFPNYSSELNVNALELDDSALYLCASSLGGYETYEQYFGPGTRLTVT.

The V call is TRBV9, the J call TRBJ2-3; 9 bases are a match to TRBD1. Germline-derived CDR1 and CDR2 are SGDLS and YYNGEE. CDR3 length: 16 residues. V dropped 0 bases and J dropped 3; count of bases not matched to a gene: 5. The CDR3 region is CASSVGGTGPTDTQYF. The CDR3 region has the DNA TGTGCCAGCAGCGTAGGTGGGACAGGGCCGACAGATACGCAGTATTTT.

V and J are TRBV14 and TRBJ2-3; 9 bases are a match to TRBD1. Germline V gives CDR1 SGHDN, CDR2 FVKESK. V was clipped by 8 bases and J by 4 bases; unmatched bases: 13. The CDR3 has 16 residues. The CDR3 DNA reads TGTGCCAGCGGACAACTCGGGACAGGGTCTGCAGATACGCAGTATTTT. Protein: CASGQLGTGSADTQYF.

The genes are TRBV2 and TRBJ2-3; D may be TRBD2 (7 bases). CDR1 and CDR2 from the germline V gene are SNHLY and FYNNEI. V shed 1 base and J shed 1 base, with 15 bases lying between them. The CDR3 is made up of 17 amino acids. The chain's CDR3 is CASSEGFGGQGTDTQYF. CDR3 in DNA: TGTGCCAGCAGTGAAGGTTTCGGGGGGCAGGGCACAGATACGCAGTATTTT.

The chain links TRBV5-4 to TRBJ2-1; tentative D call: TRBD2 (7 bases). Germline assignment: CDR1 SGHNT and CDR2 YYREEE (reference sequence). V lost 4 bases, J lost 9 bases, and 20 bases lay in between. The CDR3 sequence is 15 residues long. Here the CDR3 reads CASSQGGVGGGEQFF. The CDR3 DNA follows: TGTGCCAGCAGCCAAGGGGGAGTGGGCGGGGGTGAGCAGTTCTTC.

V gene TRBV19 combines with J gene TRBJ2-7; 11 bases map to TRBD2. V dropped 11 bases and J dropped 4; count of bases not matched to a gene: 10. The CDR3 has 14 amino acids. CDR1 and CDR2 (germline): LNHDA, SQIVND (reference sequence). CDR3 bases: TGTGCCGTCGGGGCCGGGACTAGCGGATACGAGCAGTACTTC. This codes for CAVGAGTSGYEQYF.

This chain links TRBV28 with TRBJ1-2; D is ambiguous. This CDR3 has 13 residues. V lost 6 bases and J 9 bases, leaving 17 bases between the germline ends. Germline V gives CDR1 MDHEN, CDR2 SYDVKM. CDR3 DNA: TGTGCCAGCAGACCCCAGTTGGCGATGAGCTACACCTTC. The encoded protein is CASRPQLAMSYTF.

The chain combines TRBV29-1 with TRBJ1-2, with TRBD1 matching over 8 bases. With V trimmed by 2 bases and J by 3 bases, 8 bases remained unmatched. Germline CDR1 and CDR2: SQVTM and ANQGSEA. This CDR3 region has 15 residues. CDR3 sequence: CSVEPAGGFDYGYTF. CDR3 DNA: TGCAGCGTTGAACCCGCAGGGGGCTTTGACTATGGCTACACCTTC.

This sequence joins TRBV29-1 and TRBJ1-5; D possibly corresponds to TRBD1 (6 bases). Per germline, CDR1 SQVTM and CDR2 ANQGSEA. The CDR3 contains 14 residues. Trimming removed 6 bases at V and 3 bases at J, with 15 bases between. Here the CDR3 reads CSVGQQVVNQPQHF. The CDR3 nucleotides read TGCAGCGTCGGACAGCAAGTAGTCAATCAGCCCCAGCATTTT.

The chain couples TRBV7-2 to TRBJ2-3; 12 bases align to TRBD2. V shed 8 bases, J shed 5 bases, and the junction held 8 bases outside the gene matches. CDR1 and CDR2 (germline): SGHTA, FQGNSA. The length of the CDR3 is 15 residues. This CDR3 is CASELAGGFGDTQYF. DNA for the CDR3: TGTGCCAGCGAACTAGCGGGAGGCTTCGGAGATACGCAGTATTTT. Full variable domain (remainder filled in from reference TRBV7-2 and TRBJ2-3): GAGVSQSPSNKVTEKGKDVELRCDPISGHTALYWYRQSLGQGLEFLIYFQGNSAPDKSGLPSDRFSAERTGGSVSTLTIQRTQQEDSAVYLCASELAGGFGDTQYFGPGTRLTVL.

The J gene is TRBJ1-2, the V gene TRBV2, with D possibly being TRBD1 (6 bases). This CDR3 spans 18 amino acids. Germline V gene lookup returns CDR1 SNHLY and CDR2 FYNNEI. Trimming removed 2 bases from V and 0 bases from J, with 19 bases in between. The CDR3 DNA is TGTGCCAGCAGTGAATACGGGGGCGGCCCATCCCCTAACTATGGCTACACCTTC. Its translation is CASSEYGGGPSPNYGYTF.

Turning to this clone: No conserved phenylalanine or tryptophan is present at the end of the CDR3, so a read error is the likely explanation. The limits of the CDR3 on the DNA are not certain, so only TCRdb's listed CDR3 is given. V usage is TRBV4-1 and J usage is TRBJ1-1. The CDR3 is 8 residues long, counting both termini. Germline V gene sequence: CDR1 MGHRA, CDR2 YSYEKL. CDR3 region: CASSQDPS.

The CDR3 loop is CATHRGQIGELFF. Written as DNA, the CDR3 is TGTGCCACCCACAGGGGTCAAATCGGGGAGCTGTTTTTT. This chain links TRBV7-9 with TRBJ2-2; 7 bases match TRBD1. CDR3 length: 13 residues. Trimming removed 10 bases from V and 7 bases from J; junction bases left unmatched: 9. The germline CDR1 and CDR2 sequences are SEHNR and FQNEAQ (reference sequence). The full variable domain, with the rest looked up from reference TRBV7-9 and TRBJ2-2, is DTGVSQNPRHKITKRGQNVTFRCDPISEHNRLYWYRQTLGQGPEFLTYFQNEAQLEKSRLLSDRFSAERPKGSFSTLEIQRTEQGDSAMYLCATHRGQIGELFFGEGSRLTVL.

J is TRBJ2-1 and V is TRBV5-4; D not certain. CDR1 and CDR2 (germline): SGHNT, YYREEE (reference sequence). CDR3 size: 14 residues. Trimming took off 2 bases at V and 7 bases at J, with 13 bases between the two ends. The CDR3 DNA reads as TGTGCCAGCAGCTTTCTTCTTGGTAGTAATGAGCAGTTCTTC. It is translated as CASSFLLGSNEQFF.

As DNA, the CDR3 is TGTGCCAGTAGTATGGGCCTGCCCTATGGCTACACCTTC. Its protein product is CASSMGLPYGYTF. This chain connects TRBV19 to TRBJ1-2; D unclear. This CDR3 spans 13 amino acids. V was cut by 3 bases and J by 4 bases, with 9 bases left in between. The germline gives CDR1 LNHDA, CDR2 SQIVND (reference sequence).

The V gene is TRBV6-1, the J gene TRBJ2-7; D remains ambiguous. This CDR3 has 14 amino acids. Trimming cost V 6 bases and J 3 bases, with 15 bases left between them. Looked up from germline, CDR1 is MNHNS and CDR2 is SASEGT. The CDR3 reads CASRSTPSNYEQYF. The CDR3 DNA reads as TGTGCCAGCAGATCTACACCTTCCAACTACGAGCAGTACTTC.

V is TRBV18 and J is TRBJ2-3; D may correspond to TRBD1 or TRBD2 (5 bases each). V lost 6 bases to trimming and J lost 0 bases, with 13 bases between them. CDR3 length: 15 residues. Looked up from germline, CDR1 is KGHSH and CDR2 is LQKENI. The CDR3 bases are TGTGCCAGCTCTCCGAGGGACCGGAGCACAGATACGCAGTATTTT. Protein product: CASSPRDRSTDTQYF.

The chain links TRBV6-1 to TRBJ2-7; 7 bases line up with TRBD2. V lost 5 bases and J lost 5; bases outside the gene matches: 15. Looked up from germline, CDR1 is MNHNS and CDR2 is SASEGT. This CDR3 region has 16 residues. The CDR3 reads CASSQETSVDVHEQYF. The CDR3 DNA reads TGTGCCAGCAGTCAAGAAACTAGCGTCGATGTCCACGAGCAGTACTTC.

CDR3 coding DNA: TGTGCCAGCAGCCCCGGGACAGGGATATATGGTGAGCAGTTCTTC. Translation: CASSPGTGIYGEQFF. This rearrangement joins TRBV7-6 to TRBJ2-1; 9 bases fit TRBD1. The V gene end was trimmed by 5 bases and the J gene end by 9 bases; junction bases not matched to a gene: 11. The CDR3 sequence is 15 residues long. The germline V gene encodes CDR1 SGHVS and CDR2 FNYEAQ.

This chain links TRBV6-5 with TRBJ2-3; 9 nucleotides agree with TRBD2. The CDR3 has 15 residues. Germline-derived CDR1 and CDR2 are MNHEY and SVGAGI. V lost 8 bases, J lost 3 bases, and 9 bases stayed unmatched. The chain's CDR3 is CASFEAGGVTDTQYF. The CDR3 DNA sequence: TGTGCCAGCTTCGAAGCGGGAGGAGTGACAGATACGCAGTATTTT.

The chain employs TRBV7-9 and TRBJ1-3, with D possibly TRBD1 on 6 matching bases. Germline CDR1 and CDR2: SEHNR and FQNEAQ (reference sequence). Trimming took 6 bases from V and 2 from J, leaving 20 bases between them. This CDR3 has 17 residues. This CDR3 reads CASSHSGQLNPGNTIYF. The CDR3 DNA sequence: TGTGCCAGCAGTCACAGTGGACAGCTTAACCCTGGAAACACCATATATTTT.

This clone was seen once. Here the CDR3 reads CASKYQRTGEAFF. CDR3 sequence (DNA): TGCGCCAGCAAGTACCAGAGGACCGGGGAAGCTTTCTTT. The rearrangement joins TRBV5-1 to TRBJ1-1; the D is unclear. V gave up 6 bases and J gave up 8 bases, with 17 bases separating them. Germline V gives CDR1 SGHRS, CDR2 YFSETQ. This CDR3 has 13 residues.

This chain links TRBV19 with TRBJ2-5; D possibly matches TRBD1 or TRBD2 (5 bases each). Germline-derived CDR1 and CDR2 are LNHDA and SQIVND (reference sequence). Trimming removed 2 bases at V and 2 bases at J, with 15 bases between. The CDR3 extends over 16 amino acids. The CDR3 region is CASSISEGWGQETQYF. The DNA for the CDR3 is TGTGCCAGTAGTATAAGTGAGGGATGGGGGCAAGAGACCCAGTACTTC.

The rearrangement joins TRBV7-9 to TRBJ1-2; 9 positions agree with TRBD1. The CDR3 runs 15 residues. CDR1 and CDR2 from the germline V gene are SEHNR and FQNEAQ (reference sequence). The V and J ends lost 4 bases and 7 bases, in that order; junction bases with no gene match: 10. DNA for the CDR3: TGTGCCAGCAGCTCCCCGCCCGGGACAGGGTTTGGCTACACCTTC. Its protein product is CASSSPPGTGFGYTF. The entire variable domain, with the rest obtained from reference TRBV7-9 and TRBJ1-2, is as follows: DTGVSQNPRHKITKRGQNVTFRCDPISEHNRLYWYRQTLGQGPEFLTYFQNEAQLEKSRLLSDRFSAERPKGSFSTLEIQRTEQGDSAMYLCASSSPPGTGFGYTFGSGTRLTVV.

The chain joins TRBV5-1 to TRBJ1-4; 11 bases match TRBD1. Germline values: CDR1 SGHRS, CDR2 YFSETQ. J gave up 7 bases and V 5 bases, and 7 bases lay outside the gene matches. The CDR3 has 15 residues. The CDR3 coding sequence is TGCGCCAGCAGACTCTCTGGGACAGGGGGTGAAAAACTGTTTTTT. Protein: CASRLSGTGGEKLFF.

This chain uses TRBV29-1 with TRBJ2-7, with 8 bases aligning to TRBD1. In germline, CDR1 is SQVTM, CDR2 ANQGSEA. CDR3 length equals 14 residues. V lost 7 bases, J lost 3 bases, and 11 bases stayed unmatched. CDR3 nucleotides: TGCAGCGCTCGGACTGGACAGGGATACTACGAGCAGTACTTC. Amino acids: CSARTGQGYYEQYF.

The J gene is TRBJ1-2, the V gene TRBV10-1; TRBD1 agrees at 7 bases. The V gene's germline CDR1 is WNHNN and CDR2 SYGVQD (reference sequence). The V segment lost 7 bases and the J segment 8 bases; nucleotides outside the gene matches: 7. The CDR3 is 12 residues long. The CDR3 nucleotides read TGCGCCAGCACCCGGGACAGCCAAGGCTACACCTTC. Translated, it gives CASTRDSQGYTF.